The present T cell receptor beta chain was sequenced within a study of T cell repertoires in cytomegalovirus infection. Study-wide context: Matching HLA type and CMV infection were both indicated by public TCR beta signatures. Study-level points and caveats: There were carriers of CMV plus the relevant HLA, and cumulative public TCR beta family frequency identified them. Dominant in the ex vivo response were TCR beta clonotypes restricted by HLA-C and specific for CMV.

TCRdb reprocessed the reads with MiXCR, giving one entry per CDR3 protein. The sample records over 450,000 distinct CDR3 sequences, approximately 10% being singletons. Germline CDR1 MNHEY, CDR2 SMNVEV (reference sequence). With 1 base removed from V and 5 bases from J, the gap between germline ends came to 14 bases. The CDR3 contains 16 residues. This clonotype was found many times. Its matching antigen is unknown. V gene TRBV27 combines with J gene TRBJ2-2, with D unresolved. The specimen was PBMCs. This clonotype was sampled from a human donor in good health (CMV status not recorded). Some clones in this sample may be carry-over from other donors' samples. CDR3 sequence: CASSLFRTMGTGELFF. The CDR3 nucleotides are TGTGCCAGCAGTTTATTCCGCACCATGGGGACCGGGGAGCTGTTTTTT.